What follows are 12 T cell receptor beta chains derived from one specimen sequenced in a study of T cells in localized non-small cell lung cancer. The table came from immunoSEQ multiplex PCR; TCRdb's copy has only in-frame clones and leaves some out. The sample carries tens of thousands of clones, 80% to 95% recorded once. This material consisted of peripheral blood, taken before any cancer treatment. Receptors originate from a female donor aged 60 or older with stage I lung adenocarcinoma.

This chain connects TRBV6-1 to TRBJ2-1; 9 bases line up with TRBD2. The junction had 3 bases not matched to a gene; V was cut back by 6 bases and J by 9 bases. The germline gives CDR1 MNHNS, CDR2 SASEGT. The CDR3 runs 12 residues. The CDR3 DNA follows: TGTGCCAGCAGCATACTAGCGGGTGAGCAGTTCTTC. Protein: CASSILAGEQFF.

V and J are TRBV5-1 and TRBJ1-6; D not certain. This CDR3 is 17 amino acids long. Germline V CDR1 and CDR2: SGHRS, YFSETQ. The germline V and J ends were trimmed by 0 bases and 3 bases, with 13 bases remaining between them. Here the CDR3 DNA reads TGCGCCAGCAGCTTGGATCCGGTTCTGGGCTATAATTCACCCCTCCACTTT. It is translated as CASSLDPVLGYNSPLHF. The full variable domain, its missing parts supplied by reference TRBV5-1 and TRBJ1-6, is KAGVTQTPRYLIKTRGQQVTLSCSPISGHRSVSWYQQTPGQGLQFLFEYFSETQRNKGNFPGRFSGRQFSNSRSEMNVSTLELGDSALYLCASSLDPVLGYNSPLHFGNGTRLTVT.

V is TRBV2 and J is TRBJ1-1, with TRBD1 matching over 9 bases. The ends lost 6 bases at V and 7 bases at J; junction bases unmatched: 6. From germline, CDR1 is SNHLY and CDR2 FYNNEI. The CDR3 sequence is 13 residues long. CDR3 residues: CASRAGQGGEAFF. The CDR3 bases are TGTGCCAGCAGGGCGGGACAGGGCGGTGAAGCTTTCTTT.

The CDR3 coding sequence is TGTGCCAGCAGTTACCGCCCTAGCGGGGAAGAGACCCAGTACTTC. Protein product: CASSYRPSGEETQYF. V is TRBV6-5 and J is TRBJ2-5; 9 nucleotides line up with TRBD2. Germline CDR1 and CDR2: MNHEY and SVGAGI. The CDR3 runs to 15 residues. J was trimmed by 3 bases and V by 2 bases; bases with no gene match: 4.

The CDR3 loop reads CASSPLGAVAGGELFF. The CDR3, as DNA: TGTGCCAGCTCACCTCTCGGGGCCGTCGCGGGCGGGGAGCTGTTTTTT. This sequence joins TRBV18 and TRBJ2-2; D could derive from TRBD1 or TRBD2 (5 bases each). This CDR3 has 16 residues. The V end lost 3 bases, the J end lost 7 bases, and 18 bases lay between the germline ends. CDR1 and CDR2 from the germline V gene are KGHSH and LQKENI.

The CDR3, as DNA: TGTGCCAGCAGCTCCCAAGAGACCCAGTACTTC. This codes for CASSSQETQYF. This chain links TRBV7-8 with TRBJ2-5, with no clear D. CDR3 length: 11 amino acids. Between the trimmed V and J ends, which lost 4 bases and 1 base, there was a span of 1 base. The germline V gene has CDR1 SGHVS and CDR2 FQNEAQ.

The V call is TRBV5-6, the J call TRBJ2-1; TRBD2 might be the D (6 bases). The CDR3 is 13 residues long. Per the germline V gene, CDR1 is SGHDT and CDR2 is YYEEEE. V lost 0 bases and J 8 bases, leaving 9 bases between the germline ends. The CDR3 region has the DNA TGTGCCAGCAGCTTGGTAAGGGACTATGAGCAGTTCTTC. As protein: CASSLVRDYEQFF.

V and J are TRBV5-1 and TRBJ1-2; D call uncertain. Trimming removed 0 bases from V and 8 bases from J, with 8 bases in between. CDR3 length equals 12 residues. The germline V gene has CDR1 SGHRS and CDR2 YFSETQ. The DNA for the CDR3 is TGCGCCAGCAGCTTGGAGTCGAGGGGCTACACCTTC. This codes for CASSLESRGYTF.

The chain recombines TRBV18 with TRBJ2-2; TRBD2 matches 10 bases. Trimming took 3 bases from V and 0 from J; bases not matched to a gene: 4. Germline V lookup: CDR1 KGHSH, CDR2 LQKENI. The CDR3 has 17 residues. CDR3 sequence (DNA): TGTGCCAGCTCACCGCTAACTAGCGGGGCGAACACCGGGGAGCTGTTTTTT. Translating gives CASSPLTSGANTGELFF.

V usage is TRBV5-4 and J usage is TRBJ2-2, with TRBD2 matching 7 bases. Per germline, CDR1 SGHNT and CDR2 YYREEE (reference sequence). V lost 2 bases and J lost 7; bases outside the gene matches: 11. The CDR3 is 16 amino acids. CDR3 DNA: TGTGCCAGCAGCTTACGGGGGGTCCTATCTGGCGGGGAGCTGTTTTTT. Residues: CASSLRGVLSGGELFF.

The J gene is TRBJ2-3, the V gene TRBV7-9; either TRBD1 or TRBD2 may supply D (6 bases each). CDR1 is SEHNR, CDR2 FQNEAQ, per germline (reference sequence). This CDR3 is 16 amino acids long. The V end was cut by 7 bases, the J end by 0 bases, with 17 bases between. The CDR3 nucleotides are TGTGCCAGCACCACGGAGGGGGGCGCTAGCACAGATACGCAGTATTTT. It is translated as CASTTEGGASTDTQYF.

The J gene is TRBJ1-4, the V gene TRBV4-3; D unclear. Deletions cut 1 base from V and 5 bases from J, with 8 bases between. The CDR3 contains 14 residues. CDR1 and CDR2 from the germline V gene are LGHNA and YSLEER. CDR3 region: CASSQGVSNEKLFF. Here the CDR3 DNA reads TGCGCCAGCAGCCAAGGGGTCTCGAATGAAAAACTGTTTTTT.